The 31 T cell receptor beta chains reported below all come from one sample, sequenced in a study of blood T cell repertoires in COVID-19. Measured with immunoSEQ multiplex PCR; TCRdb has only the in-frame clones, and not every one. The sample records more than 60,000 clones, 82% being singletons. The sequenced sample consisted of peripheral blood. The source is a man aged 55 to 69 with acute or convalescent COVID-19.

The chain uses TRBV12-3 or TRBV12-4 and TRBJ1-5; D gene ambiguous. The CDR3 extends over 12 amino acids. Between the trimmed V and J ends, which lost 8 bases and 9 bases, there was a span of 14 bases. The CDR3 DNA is TGTGCCAGCGGGGTCCAACGGGGGCCCCAGCATTTT. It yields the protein CASGVQRGPQHF.

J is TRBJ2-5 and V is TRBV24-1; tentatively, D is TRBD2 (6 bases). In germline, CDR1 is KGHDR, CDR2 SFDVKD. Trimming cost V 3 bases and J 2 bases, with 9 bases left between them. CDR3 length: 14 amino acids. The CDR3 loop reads CATSDPGGQETQYF. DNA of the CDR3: TGTGCCACCAGTGATCCCGGGGGACAAGAGACCCAGTACTTC.

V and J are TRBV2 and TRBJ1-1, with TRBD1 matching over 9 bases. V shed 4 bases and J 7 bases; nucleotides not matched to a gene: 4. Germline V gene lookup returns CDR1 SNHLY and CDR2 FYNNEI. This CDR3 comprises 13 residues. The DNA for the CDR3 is TGTGCCAGCAGTGGGACAGGGGAGGGTGAAGCTTTCTTT. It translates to CASSGTGEGEAFF.

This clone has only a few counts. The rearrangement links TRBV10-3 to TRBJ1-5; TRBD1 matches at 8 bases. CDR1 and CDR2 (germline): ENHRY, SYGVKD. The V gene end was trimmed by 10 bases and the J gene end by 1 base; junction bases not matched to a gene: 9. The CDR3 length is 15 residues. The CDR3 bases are TGTGCCACGAGAGGACAGGGAGGAAGCAATCAGCCCCAGCATTTT. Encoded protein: CATRGQGGSNQPQHF.

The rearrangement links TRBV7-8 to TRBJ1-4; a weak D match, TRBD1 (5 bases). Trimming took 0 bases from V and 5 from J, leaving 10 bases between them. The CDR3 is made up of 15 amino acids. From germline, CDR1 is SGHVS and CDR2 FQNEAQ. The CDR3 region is CASSLAGGANEKLFF. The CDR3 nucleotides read TGTGCCAGCAGCTTAGCCGGAGGGGCGAATGAAAAACTGTTTTTT.

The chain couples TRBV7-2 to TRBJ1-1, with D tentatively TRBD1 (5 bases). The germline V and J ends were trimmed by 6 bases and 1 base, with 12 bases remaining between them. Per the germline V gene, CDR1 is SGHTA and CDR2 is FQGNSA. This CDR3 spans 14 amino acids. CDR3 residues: CASRQGTTNTEAFF. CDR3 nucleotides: TGTGCCAGCAGGCAGGGAACCACGAACACTGAAGCTTTCTTT. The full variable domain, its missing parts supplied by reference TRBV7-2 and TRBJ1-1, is GAGVSQSPSNKVTEKGKDVELRCDPISGHTALYWYRQSLGQGLEFLIYFQGNSAPDKSGLPSDRFSAERTGGSVSTLTIQRTQQEDSAVYLCASRQGTTNTEAFFGQGTRLTVV.

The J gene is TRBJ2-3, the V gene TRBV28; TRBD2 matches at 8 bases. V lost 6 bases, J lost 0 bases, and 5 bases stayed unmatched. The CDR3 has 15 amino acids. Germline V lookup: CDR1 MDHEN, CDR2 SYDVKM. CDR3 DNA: TGTGCCAGCAGCTTTAGCGGGACTAGCACAGATACGCAGTATTTT. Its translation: CASSFSGTSTDTQYF.

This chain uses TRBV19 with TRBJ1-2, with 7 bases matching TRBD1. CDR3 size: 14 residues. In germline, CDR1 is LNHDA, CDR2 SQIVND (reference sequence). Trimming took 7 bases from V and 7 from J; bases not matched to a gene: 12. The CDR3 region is CASTGQLDVGGYTF. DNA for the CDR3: TGTGCCAGTACGGGACAGCTCGATGTCGGTGGCTACACCTTC.

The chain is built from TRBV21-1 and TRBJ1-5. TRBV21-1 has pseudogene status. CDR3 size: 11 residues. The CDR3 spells CASATNQPQHF. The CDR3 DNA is TGTGCCAGCGCAACTAATCAGCCCCAGCATTTT.

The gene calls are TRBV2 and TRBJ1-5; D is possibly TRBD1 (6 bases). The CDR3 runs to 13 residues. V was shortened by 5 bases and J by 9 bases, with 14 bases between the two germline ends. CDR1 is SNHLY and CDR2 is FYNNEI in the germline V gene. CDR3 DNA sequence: TGTGCCAGCAGTCCAGGGGCCCCTCGGCCCCAGCATTTT. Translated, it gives CASSPGAPRPQHF.

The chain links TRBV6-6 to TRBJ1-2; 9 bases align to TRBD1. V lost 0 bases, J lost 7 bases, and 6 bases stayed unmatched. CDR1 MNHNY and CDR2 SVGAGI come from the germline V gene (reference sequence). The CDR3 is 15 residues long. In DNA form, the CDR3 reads TGTGCCAGCAGTTACTCAACAGGGGGCGCCGGTGGCTACACCTTC. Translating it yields CASSYSTGGAGGYTF.

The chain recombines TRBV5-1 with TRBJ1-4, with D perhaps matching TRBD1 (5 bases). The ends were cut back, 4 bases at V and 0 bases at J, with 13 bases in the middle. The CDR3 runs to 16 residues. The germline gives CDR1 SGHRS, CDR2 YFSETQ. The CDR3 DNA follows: TGCGCCAGCAGCCCCAGGGTTTCAGCAACTAATGAAAAACTGTTTTTT. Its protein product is CASSPRVSATNEKLFF.

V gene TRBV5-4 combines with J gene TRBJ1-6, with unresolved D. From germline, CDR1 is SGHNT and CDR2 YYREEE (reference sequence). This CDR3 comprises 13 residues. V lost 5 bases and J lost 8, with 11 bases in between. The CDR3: CASSREKDSPLHF. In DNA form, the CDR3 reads TGTGCCAGCAGTCGGGAGAAGGATTCACCCCTCCACTTT.

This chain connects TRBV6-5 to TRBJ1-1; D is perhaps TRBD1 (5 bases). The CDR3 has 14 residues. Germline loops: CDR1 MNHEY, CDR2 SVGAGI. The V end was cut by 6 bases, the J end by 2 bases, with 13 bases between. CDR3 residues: CASSRQTFNTEAFF. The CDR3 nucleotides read TGTGCCAGCAGCCGACAGACTTTTAACACTGAAGCTTTCTTT.

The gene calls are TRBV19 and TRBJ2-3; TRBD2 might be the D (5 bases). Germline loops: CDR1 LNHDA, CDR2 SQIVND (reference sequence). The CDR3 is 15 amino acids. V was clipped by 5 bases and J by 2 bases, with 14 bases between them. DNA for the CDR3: TGTGCCAGTAGTGGGGAGCGCGGGTACACAGATACGCAGTATTTT. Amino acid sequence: CASSGERGYTDTQYF.

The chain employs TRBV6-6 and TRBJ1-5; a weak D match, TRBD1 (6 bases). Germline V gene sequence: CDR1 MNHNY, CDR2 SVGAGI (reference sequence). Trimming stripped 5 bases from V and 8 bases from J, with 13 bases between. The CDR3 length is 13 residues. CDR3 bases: TGTGCCAGCAGTAAAGACAGGTGGGAGCCCCAGCATTTT. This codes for CASSKDRWEPQHF.

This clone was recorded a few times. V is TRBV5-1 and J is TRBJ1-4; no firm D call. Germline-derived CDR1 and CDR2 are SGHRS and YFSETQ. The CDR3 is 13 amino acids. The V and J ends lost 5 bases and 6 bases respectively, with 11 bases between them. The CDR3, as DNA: TGCGCCAGCAGATTTGAAGCCCATGAAAAACTGTTTTTT. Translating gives CASRFEAHEKLFF.

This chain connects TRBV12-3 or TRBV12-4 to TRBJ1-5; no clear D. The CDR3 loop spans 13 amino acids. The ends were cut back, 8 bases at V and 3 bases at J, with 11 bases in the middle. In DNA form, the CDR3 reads TGTGCCAGCCTTTTCTCCTACAATCAGCCCCAGCATTTT. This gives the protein CASLFSYNQPQHF.

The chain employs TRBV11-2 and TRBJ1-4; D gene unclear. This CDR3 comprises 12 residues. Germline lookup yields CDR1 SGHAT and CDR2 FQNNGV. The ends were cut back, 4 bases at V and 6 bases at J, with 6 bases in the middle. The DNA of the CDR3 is TGTGCCAGCAGCTCTATTGATGAAAAACTGTTTTTT. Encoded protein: CASSSIDEKLFF.

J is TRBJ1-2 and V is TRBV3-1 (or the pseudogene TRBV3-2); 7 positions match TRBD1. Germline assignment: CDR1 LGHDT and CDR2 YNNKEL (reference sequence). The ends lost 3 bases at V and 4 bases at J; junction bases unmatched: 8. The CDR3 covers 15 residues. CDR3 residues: CASSHRTTGSYGYTF. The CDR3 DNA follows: TGTGCCAGCAGCCACCGCACGACAGGGTCCTATGGCTACACCTTC.

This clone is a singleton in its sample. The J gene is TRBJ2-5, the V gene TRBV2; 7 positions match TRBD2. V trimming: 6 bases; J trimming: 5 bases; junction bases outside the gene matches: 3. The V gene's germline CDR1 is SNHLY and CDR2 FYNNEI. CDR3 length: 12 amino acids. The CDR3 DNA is TGTGCCAGCAGCGGGCGGGGGGAGACCCAGTACTTC. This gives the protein CASSGRGETQYF.

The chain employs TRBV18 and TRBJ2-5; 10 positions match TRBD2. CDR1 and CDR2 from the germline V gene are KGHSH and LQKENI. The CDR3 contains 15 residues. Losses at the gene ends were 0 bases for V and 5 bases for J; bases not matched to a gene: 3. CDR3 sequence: CASSPPSGGAETQYF. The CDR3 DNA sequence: TGTGCCAGCTCACCACCCAGCGGGGGGGCGGAGACCCAGTACTTC.

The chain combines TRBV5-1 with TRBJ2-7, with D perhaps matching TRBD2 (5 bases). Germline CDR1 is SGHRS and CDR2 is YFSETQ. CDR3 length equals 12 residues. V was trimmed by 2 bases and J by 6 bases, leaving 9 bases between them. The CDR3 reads CASSFSGSEQYF. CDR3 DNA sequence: TGCGCCAGCAGCTTTTCGGGGAGCGAGCAGTACTTC.

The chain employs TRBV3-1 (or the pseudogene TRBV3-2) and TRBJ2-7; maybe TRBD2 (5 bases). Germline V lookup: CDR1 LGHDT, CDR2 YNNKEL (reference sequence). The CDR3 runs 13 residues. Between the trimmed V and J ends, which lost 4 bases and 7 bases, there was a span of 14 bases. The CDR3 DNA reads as TGTGCCAGCAGCCCCACGTCCACGGGGGAGCAGTACTTC. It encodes CASSPTSTGEQYF.

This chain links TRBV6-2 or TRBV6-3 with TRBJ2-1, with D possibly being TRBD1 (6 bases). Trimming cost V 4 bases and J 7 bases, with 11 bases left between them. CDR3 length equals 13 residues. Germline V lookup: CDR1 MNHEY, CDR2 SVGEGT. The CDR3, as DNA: TGTGCCAGCAGTTTCCTAACAGGGAATGAGCAGTTCTTC. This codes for CASSFLTGNEQFF.

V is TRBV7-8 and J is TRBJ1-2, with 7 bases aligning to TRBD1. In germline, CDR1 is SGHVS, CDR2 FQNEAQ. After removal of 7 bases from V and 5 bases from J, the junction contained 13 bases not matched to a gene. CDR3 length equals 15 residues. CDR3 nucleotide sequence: TGTGCCAGCACCACAAACAGGGGATGGAGTTATGGCTACACCTTC. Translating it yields CASTTNRGWSYGYTF. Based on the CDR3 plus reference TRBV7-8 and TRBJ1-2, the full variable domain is GAGVSQSPRYKVAKRGQDVALRCDPISGHVSLFWYQQALGQGPEFLTYFQNEAQLDKSGLPSDRFFAERPEGSVSTLKIQRTQQEDSAVYLCASTTNRGWSYGYTFGSGTRLTVV.

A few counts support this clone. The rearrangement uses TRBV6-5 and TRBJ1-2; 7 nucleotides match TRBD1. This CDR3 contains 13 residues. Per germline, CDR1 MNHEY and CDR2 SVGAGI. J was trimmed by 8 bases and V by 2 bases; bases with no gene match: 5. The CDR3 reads CASSYPTGRGYTF. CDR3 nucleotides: TGTGCCAGCAGTTACCCGACAGGGAGGGGCTACACCTTC.

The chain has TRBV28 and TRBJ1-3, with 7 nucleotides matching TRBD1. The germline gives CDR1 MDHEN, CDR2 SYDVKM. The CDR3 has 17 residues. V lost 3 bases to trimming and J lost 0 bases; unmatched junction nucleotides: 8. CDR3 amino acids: CASSLGGQQFSGNTIYF. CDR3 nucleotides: TGTGCCAGCAGTTTGGGGGGACAGCAATTCTCTGGAAACACCATATATTTT. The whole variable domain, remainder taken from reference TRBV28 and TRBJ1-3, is DVKVTQSSRYLVKRTGEKVFLECVQDMDHENMFWYRQDPGLGLRLIYFSYDVKMKEKGDIPEGYSVSREKKERFSLILESASTNQTSMYLCASSLGGQQFSGNTIYFGEGSWLTVV.

Here the CDR3 reads CASSLAGTSEYF. The CDR3 nucleotides read TGTGCCAGCAGCTTGGCTGGGACTAGCGAGTATTTT. V usage is TRBV5-6 and J usage is TRBJ2-3; 10 bases map to TRBD2. CDR1 and CDR2 (germline): SGHDT, YYEEEE. CDR3 length: 12 amino acids. V lost 0 bases, J lost 13 bases, and 2 bases stayed unmatched.

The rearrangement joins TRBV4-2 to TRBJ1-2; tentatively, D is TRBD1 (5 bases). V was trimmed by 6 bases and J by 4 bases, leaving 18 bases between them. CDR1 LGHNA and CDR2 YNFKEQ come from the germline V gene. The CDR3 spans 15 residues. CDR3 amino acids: CASRPGTGGSYGYTF. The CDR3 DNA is TGTGCCAGCAGACCCGGGACCGGGGGTAGCTATGGCTACACCTTC.

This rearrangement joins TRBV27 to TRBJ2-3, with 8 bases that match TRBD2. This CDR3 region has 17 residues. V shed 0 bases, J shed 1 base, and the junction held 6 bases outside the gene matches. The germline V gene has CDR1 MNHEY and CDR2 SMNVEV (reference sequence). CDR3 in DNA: TGTGCCAGCAGTTTATCCGATTCGACTAGCGGCACAGATACGCAGTATTTT. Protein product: CASSLSDSTSGTDTQYF.